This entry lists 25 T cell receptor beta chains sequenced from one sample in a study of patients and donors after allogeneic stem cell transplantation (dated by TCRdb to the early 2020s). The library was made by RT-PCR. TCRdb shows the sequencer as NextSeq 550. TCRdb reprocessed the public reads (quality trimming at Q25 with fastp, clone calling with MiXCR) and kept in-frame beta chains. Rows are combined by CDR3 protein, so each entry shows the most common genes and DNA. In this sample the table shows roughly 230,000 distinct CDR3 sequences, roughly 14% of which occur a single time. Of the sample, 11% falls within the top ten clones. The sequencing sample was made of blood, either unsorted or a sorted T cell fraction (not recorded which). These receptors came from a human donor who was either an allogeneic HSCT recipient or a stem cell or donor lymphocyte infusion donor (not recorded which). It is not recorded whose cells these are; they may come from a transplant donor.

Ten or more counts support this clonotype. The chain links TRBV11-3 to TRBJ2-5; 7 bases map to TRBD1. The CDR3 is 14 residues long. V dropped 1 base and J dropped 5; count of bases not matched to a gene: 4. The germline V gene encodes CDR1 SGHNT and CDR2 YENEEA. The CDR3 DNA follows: TGTGCCAGCAGCTTAGGACAGGGTAGTGAGACCCAGTACTTC. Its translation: CASSLGQGSETQYF.

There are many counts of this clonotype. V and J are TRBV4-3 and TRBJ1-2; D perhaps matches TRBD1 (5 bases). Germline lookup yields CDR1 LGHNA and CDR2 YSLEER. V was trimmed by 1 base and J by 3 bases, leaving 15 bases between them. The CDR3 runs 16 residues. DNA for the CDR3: TGCGCCAGCAGCCAAGTAACGGGGACGGCTTACTATGGCTACACCTTC. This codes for CASSQVTGTAYYGYTF.

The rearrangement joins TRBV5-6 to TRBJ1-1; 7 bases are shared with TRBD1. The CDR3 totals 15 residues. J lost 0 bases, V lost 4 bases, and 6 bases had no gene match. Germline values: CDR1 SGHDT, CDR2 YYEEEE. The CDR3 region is CASSTIQGMNTEAFF. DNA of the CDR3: TGTGCCAGCAGCACCATACAGGGGATGAACACTGAAGCTTTCTTT. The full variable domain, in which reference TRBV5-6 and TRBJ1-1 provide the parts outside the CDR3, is DAGVTQSPTHLIKTRGQQVTLRCSPKSGHDTVSWYQQALGQGPQFIFQYYEEEERQRGNFPDRFSGHQFPNYSSELNVNALLLGDSALYLCASSTIQGMNTEAFFGQGTRLTVV.

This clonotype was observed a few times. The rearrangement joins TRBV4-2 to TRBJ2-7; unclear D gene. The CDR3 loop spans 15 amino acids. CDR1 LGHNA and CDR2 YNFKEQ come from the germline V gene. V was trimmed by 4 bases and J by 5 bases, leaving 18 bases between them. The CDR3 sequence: CASSRQYKPHHEQYF. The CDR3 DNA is TGTGCCAGCAGCCGACAATACAAACCCCATCACGAGCAGTACTTC.

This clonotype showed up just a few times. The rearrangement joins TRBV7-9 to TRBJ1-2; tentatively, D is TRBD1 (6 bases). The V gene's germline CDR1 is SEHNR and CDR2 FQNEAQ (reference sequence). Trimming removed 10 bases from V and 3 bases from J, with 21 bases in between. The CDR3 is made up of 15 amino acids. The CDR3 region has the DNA TGTGCCATGTTACCGCTGGGGGCGATCCACTATGGCTACACCTTC. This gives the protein CAMLPLGAIHYGYTF. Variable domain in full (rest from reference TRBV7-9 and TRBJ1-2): DTGVSQNPRHKITKRGQNVTFRCDPISEHNRLYWYRQTLGQGPEFLTYFQNEAQLEKSRLLSDRFSAERPKGSFSTLEIQRTEQGDSAMYLCAMLPLGAIHYGYTFGSGTRLTVV.

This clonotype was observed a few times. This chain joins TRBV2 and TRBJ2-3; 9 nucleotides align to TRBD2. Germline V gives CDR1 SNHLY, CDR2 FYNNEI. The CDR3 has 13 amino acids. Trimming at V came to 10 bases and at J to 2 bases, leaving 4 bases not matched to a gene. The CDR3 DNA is TGTGCCAAGTTAGCGGGGGCCACAGATACGCAGTATTTT. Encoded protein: CAKLAGATDTQYF.

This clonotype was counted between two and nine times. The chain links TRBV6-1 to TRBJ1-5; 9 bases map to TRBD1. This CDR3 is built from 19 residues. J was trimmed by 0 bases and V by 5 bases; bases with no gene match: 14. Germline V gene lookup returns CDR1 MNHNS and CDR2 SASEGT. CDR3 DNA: TGTGCCAGCAGTCGCCGTGGGACAGGGAGAAGAATTAGCAATCAGCCCCAGCATTTT. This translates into CASSRRGTGRRISNQPQHF.

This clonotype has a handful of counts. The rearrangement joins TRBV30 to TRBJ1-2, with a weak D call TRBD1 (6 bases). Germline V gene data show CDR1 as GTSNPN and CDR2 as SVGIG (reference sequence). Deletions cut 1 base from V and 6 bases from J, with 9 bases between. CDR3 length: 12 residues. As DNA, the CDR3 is TGTGCCTGGAGTGACAGGGACCATGGCTACACCTTC. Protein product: CAWSDRDHGYTF.

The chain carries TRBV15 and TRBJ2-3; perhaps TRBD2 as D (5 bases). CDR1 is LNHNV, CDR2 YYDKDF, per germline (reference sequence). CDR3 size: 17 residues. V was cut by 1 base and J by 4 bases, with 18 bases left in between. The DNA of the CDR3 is TGTGCCACCAGCAGAGTTTTGGCGGGCTCAAAGGCAGATACGCAGTATTTT. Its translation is CATSRVLAGSKADTQYF.

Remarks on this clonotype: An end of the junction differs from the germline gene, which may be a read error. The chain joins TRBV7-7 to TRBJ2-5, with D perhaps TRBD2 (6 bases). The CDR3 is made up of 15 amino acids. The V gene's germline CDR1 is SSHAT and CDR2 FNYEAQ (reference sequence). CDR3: CASSFTGVPQETQYF. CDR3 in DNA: TGTGCTAGCAGCTTCACGGGGGTCCCCCAAGAGACCCAGTACTTC.

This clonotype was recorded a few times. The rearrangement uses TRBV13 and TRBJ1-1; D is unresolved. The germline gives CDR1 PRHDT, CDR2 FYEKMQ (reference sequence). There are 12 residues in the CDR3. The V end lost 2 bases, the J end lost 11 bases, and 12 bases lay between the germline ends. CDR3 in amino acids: CASSLTRNRAFF. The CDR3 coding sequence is TGTGCCAGCAGCTTAACTCGAAATCGGGCTTTCTTT.

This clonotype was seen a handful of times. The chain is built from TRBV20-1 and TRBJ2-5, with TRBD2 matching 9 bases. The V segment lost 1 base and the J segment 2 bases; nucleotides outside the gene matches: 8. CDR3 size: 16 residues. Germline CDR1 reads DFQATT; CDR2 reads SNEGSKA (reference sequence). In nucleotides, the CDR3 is TGCAGTGCTAGAGTCGTGGCGGGGGGGCCACAAGAGACCCAGTACTTC. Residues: CSARVVAGGPQETQYF.

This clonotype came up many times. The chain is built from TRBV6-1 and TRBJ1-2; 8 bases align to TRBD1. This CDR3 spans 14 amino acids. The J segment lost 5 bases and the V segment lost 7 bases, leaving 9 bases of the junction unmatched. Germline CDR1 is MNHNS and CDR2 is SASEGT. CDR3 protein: CASTKRTGSYGYTF. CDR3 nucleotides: TGTGCCAGCACTAAGAGGACAGGGAGTTATGGCTACACCTTC.

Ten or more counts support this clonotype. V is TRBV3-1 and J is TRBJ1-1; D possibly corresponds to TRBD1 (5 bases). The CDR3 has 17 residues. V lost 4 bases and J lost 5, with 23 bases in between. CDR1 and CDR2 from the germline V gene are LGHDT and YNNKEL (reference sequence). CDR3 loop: CASSPGVQDRRNTEAFF. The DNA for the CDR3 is TGTGCCAGCAGCCCGGGGGTTCAAGACCGACGGAATACTGAAGCTTTCTTT.

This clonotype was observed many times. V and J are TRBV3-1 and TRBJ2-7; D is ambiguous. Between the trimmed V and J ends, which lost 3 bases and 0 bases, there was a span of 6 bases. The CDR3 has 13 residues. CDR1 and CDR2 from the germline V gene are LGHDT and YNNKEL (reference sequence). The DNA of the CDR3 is TGTGCCAGCAGCCACTCAGGCTCCTACGAGCAGTACTTC. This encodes CASSHSGSYEQYF.

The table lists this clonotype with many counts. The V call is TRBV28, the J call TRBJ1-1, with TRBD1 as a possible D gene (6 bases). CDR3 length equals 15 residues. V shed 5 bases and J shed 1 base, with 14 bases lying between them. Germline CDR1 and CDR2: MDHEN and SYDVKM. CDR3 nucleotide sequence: TGTGCCAGCAGTCCCCGAGGGGGAAGGAACACTGAAGCTTTCTTT. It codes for CASSPRGGRNTEAFF.

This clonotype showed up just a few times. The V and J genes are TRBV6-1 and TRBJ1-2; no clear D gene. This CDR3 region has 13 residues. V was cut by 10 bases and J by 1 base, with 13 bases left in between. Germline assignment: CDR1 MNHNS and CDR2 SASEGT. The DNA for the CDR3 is TGTGCCACCAGAGGCAGACTTAACTATGGCTACACCTTC. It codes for CATRGRLNYGYTF.

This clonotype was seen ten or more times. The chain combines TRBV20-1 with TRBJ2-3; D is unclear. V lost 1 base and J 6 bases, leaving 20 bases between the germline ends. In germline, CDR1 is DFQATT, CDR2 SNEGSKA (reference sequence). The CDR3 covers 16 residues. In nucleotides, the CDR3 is TGCAGTGCTAGAGCGGAGCTAGTAGGGTTTGGCGATACGCAGTATTTT. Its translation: CSARAELVGFGDTQYF.

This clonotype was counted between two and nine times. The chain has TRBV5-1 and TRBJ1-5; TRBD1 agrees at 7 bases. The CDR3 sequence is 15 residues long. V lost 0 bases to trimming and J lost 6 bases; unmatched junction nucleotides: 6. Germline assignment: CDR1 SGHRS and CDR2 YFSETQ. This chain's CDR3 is CASSLAGAGGQPQHF. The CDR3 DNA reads TGCGCCAGCAGCTTGGCCGGGGCAGGGGGTCAGCCCCAGCATTTT. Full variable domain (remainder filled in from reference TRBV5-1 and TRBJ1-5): KAGVTQTPRYLIKTRGQQVTLSCSPISGHRSVSWYQQTPGQGLQFLFEYFSETQRNKGNFPGRFSGRQFSNSRSEMNVSTLELGDSALYLCASSLAGAGGQPQHFGDGTRLSIL.

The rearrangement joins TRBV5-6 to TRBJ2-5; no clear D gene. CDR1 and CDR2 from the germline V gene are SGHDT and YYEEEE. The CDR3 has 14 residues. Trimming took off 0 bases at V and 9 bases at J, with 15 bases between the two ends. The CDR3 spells CASSLVGPQDAQYF. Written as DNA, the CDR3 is TGTGCCAGCAGCTTGGTTGGACCTCAAGACGCCCAGTACTTC.

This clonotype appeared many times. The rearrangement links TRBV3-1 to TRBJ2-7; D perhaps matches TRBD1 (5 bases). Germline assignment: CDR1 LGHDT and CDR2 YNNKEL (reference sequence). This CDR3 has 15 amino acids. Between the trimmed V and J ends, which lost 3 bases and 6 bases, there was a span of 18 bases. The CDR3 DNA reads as TGTGCCAGCAGCCAGGTCTCAGGGCAGGTTGGCGAGCAGTACTTC. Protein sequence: CASSQVSGQVGEQYF.

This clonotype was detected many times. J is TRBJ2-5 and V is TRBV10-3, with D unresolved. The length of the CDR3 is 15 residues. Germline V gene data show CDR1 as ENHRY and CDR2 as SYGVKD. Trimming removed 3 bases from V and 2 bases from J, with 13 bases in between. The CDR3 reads CAISDSRRIQETQYF. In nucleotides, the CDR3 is TGTGCCATCAGTGACTCGAGGCGGATTCAAGAGACCCAGTACTTC.

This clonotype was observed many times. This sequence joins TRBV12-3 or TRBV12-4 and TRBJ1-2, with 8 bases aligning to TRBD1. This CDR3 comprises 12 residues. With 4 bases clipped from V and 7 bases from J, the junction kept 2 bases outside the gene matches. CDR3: CASSSDRGGYTF. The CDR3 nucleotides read TGTGCCAGCAGTTCTGACAGGGGTGGCTACACCTTC.

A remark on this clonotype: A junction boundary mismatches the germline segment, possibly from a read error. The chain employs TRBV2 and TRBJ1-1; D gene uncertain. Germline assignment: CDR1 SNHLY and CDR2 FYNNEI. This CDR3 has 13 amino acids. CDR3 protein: CASGEQMNTEAFF. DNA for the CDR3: TGTGCCAGCGGTGAACAAATGAACACTGAAGCTTTCTTT.

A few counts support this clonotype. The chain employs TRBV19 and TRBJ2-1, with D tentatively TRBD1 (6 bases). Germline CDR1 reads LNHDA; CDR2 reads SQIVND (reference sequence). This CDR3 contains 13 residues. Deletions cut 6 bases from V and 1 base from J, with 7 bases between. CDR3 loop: CASRQGSYNEQFF. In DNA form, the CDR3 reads TGTGCCAGTAGGCAGGGGTCCTACAATGAGCAGTTCTTC.